A selection of T cell receptor beta chains follows, all from one sample in a study of blood T cell repertoires in COVID-19. Generated by immunoSEQ multiplex PCR, the TCRdb table keeps only in-frame clones and is missing some. The table lists 68,000 or so clones, 75% to 90% of them singletons. Sequenced sample: peripheral blood. Receptor source: a middle-aged man with acute or convalescent COVID-19. Both conserved end residues are part of each CDR3. The order of the fields is V gene, clone size, J gene, D gene, CDR3 protein, CDR3 DNA. D genes are given only for firm matches. Not all rows give a size; the values are once, few, many and, for expanded clones, a class.

V gene: TRBV10-3
clone size: -
J gene: TRBJ2-7
D gene: TRBD2
CDR3 protein: CAISKLAGEGGEQYF
CDR3 DNA: TGTGCCATCAGTAAGCTAGCGGGGGAAGGGGGAGAGCAGTACTTC

V gene: TRBV7-9
clone size: -
J gene: TRBJ1-6
D gene: TRBD1
CDR3 protein: CASSPTGEGSPLHF
CDR3 DNA: TGTGCCAGCAGCCCGACAGGGGAGGGCTCACCCCTCCACTTT

V gene: TRBV30
clone size: -
J gene: TRBJ2-1
D gene: -
CDR3 protein: CARSGYNEQFF
CDR3 DNA: TGTGCCCGATCGGGGTACAATGAGCAGTTCTTC

V gene: TRBV2
clone size: once
J gene: TRBJ1-3
D gene: TRBD1
CDR3 protein: CASSRGQASGNTIYF
CDR3 DNA: TGTGCCAGCAGCCGCGGACAGGCCTCTGGAAACACCATATATTTT

V gene: TRBV27
clone size: few
J gene: TRBJ1-1
D gene: -
CDR3 protein: CASSPGVNTEAFF
CDR3 DNA: TGTGCCAGCAGTCCAGGGGTGAACACTGAAGCTTTCTTT

V gene: TRBV5-1
clone size: -
J gene: TRBJ1-4
D gene: -
CDR3 protein: CASSSQTVNEKLFF
CDR3 DNA: TGCGCCAGCAGCTCCCAGACAGTTAATGAAAAACTGTTTTTT

V gene: TRBV6-2/TRBV6-3
clone size: -
J gene: TRBJ1-1
D gene: -
CDR3 protein: CASSYSTGYAFF
CDR3 DNA: TGTGCCAGCAGTTACTCGACCGGGTATGCTTTCTTT

V gene: TRBV11-3
clone size: -
J gene: TRBJ2-3
D gene: TRBD2
CDR3 protein: CASSLAGGPDTQYF
CDR3 DNA: TGTGCCAGCAGCTTAGCGGGAGGCCCAGATACGCAGTATTTT

V gene: TRBV24-1
clone size: -
J gene: TRBJ2-1
D gene: TRBD1
CDR3 protein: CATSDQTGDSYNEQFF
CDR3 DNA: TGTGCCACCAGTGACCAAACAGGGGACTCCTACAATGAGCAGTTCTTC

V gene: TRBV7-2
clone size: few
J gene: TRBJ2-1
D gene: TRBD2
CDR3 protein: CASSPRTSALYNEQFF
CDR3 DNA: TGTGCCAGCAGCCCTAGGACTAGCGCCCTCTACAATGAGCAGTTCTTC

V gene: TRBV24-1
clone size: medium-sized
J gene: TRBJ1-2
D gene: TRBD1
CDR3 protein: CATSDHSDGQGFGYTF
CDR3 DNA: TGTGCCACCAGTGACCACTCCGACGGACAGGGCTTTGGCTACACCTTC

V gene: TRBV7-3
clone size: -
J gene: TRBJ2-1
D gene: -
CDR3 protein: CASSSPRGHNEQFF
CDR3 DNA: TGTGCCAGCAGCTCCCCGCGGGGCCACAATGAGCAGTTCTTC

V gene: TRBV28
clone size: once
J gene: TRBJ1-2
D gene: TRBD1
CDR3 protein: CASRRTGATSGYTF
CDR3 DNA: TGTGCCAGCAGACGGACAGGAGCTACCTCCGGCTACACCTTC

V gene: TRBV30
clone size: -
J gene: TRBJ1-5
D gene: -
CDR3 protein: CAWSASSEPQHF
CDR3 DNA: TGTGCCTGGAGCGCTTCTAGTGAGCCCCAGCATTTT

V gene: TRBV13
clone size: -
J gene: TRBJ2-2
D gene: TRBD2
CDR3 protein: CASSPLLAGGNTGELFF
CDR3 DNA: TGTGCCAGCAGCCCACTCCTAGCGGGAGGGAACACCGGGGAGCTGTTTTTT

V gene: TRBV24-1
clone size: -
J gene: TRBJ1-1
D gene: TRBD1
CDR3 protein: CATSDSRTGGTEAFF
CDR3 DNA: TGTGCCACCAGTGATTCTAGGACAGGGGGCACTGAAGCTTTCTTT

V gene: TRBV6-6
clone size: few
J gene: TRBJ2-3
D gene: TRBD2
CDR3 protein: CASSPRGLAGGVADTQYF
CDR3 DNA: TGTGCCAGCAGTCCCCGGGGACTAGCGGGAGGAGTCGCAGATACGCAGTATTTT

V gene: TRBV6-5
clone size: -
J gene: TRBJ1-1
D gene: TRBD1
CDR3 protein: CASRLTGRNTEAFF
CDR3 DNA: TGTGCCAGCAGGCTGACAGGGCGGAACACTGAAGCTTTCTTT

V gene: TRBV19
clone size: once
J gene: TRBJ1-5
D gene: TRBD1
CDR3 protein: CASSIDTGADQPQHF
CDR3 DNA: TGTGCCAGTAGTATTGACACAGGGGCCGATCAGCCCCAGCATTTT

V gene: TRBV4-3
clone size: -
J gene: TRBJ1-6
D gene: -
CDR3 protein: CASSQEAGLANSPLHF
CDR3 DNA: TGCGCCAGCAGCCAAGAGGCAGGGCTGGCTAATTCACCCCTCCACTTT

V gene: TRBV28
clone size: -
J gene: TRBJ1-5
D gene: TRBD1
CDR3 protein: CASSLTGGNQPQHF
CDR3 DNA: TGTGCCAGCAGCCTTACAGGGGGCAATCAGCCCCAGCATTTT

V gene: TRBV3-1/TRBV3-2
clone size: -
J gene: TRBJ1-6
D gene: -
CDR3 protein: CASSQVIQGSPLHF
CDR3 DNA: TGTGCCAGCAGCCAAGTTATTCAGGGATCACCCCTCCACTTT